The 26 T cell receptor beta chains reported below all come from one sample, sequenced in a study of T cell responses to AZD1222 COVID-19 vaccine. The data were produced by immunoSEQ multiplex PCR, yet TCRdb's version contains in-frame clones alone and is incomplete. This table has about 160,000 clones, approximately 92% appearing once. Sequenced material: peripheral blood, taken on day 0 of AZD1222 vaccination. Every receptor here comes from an adult in good health.

This clone was recorded once. The J gene is TRBJ2-3, the V gene TRBV27; 7 bases are a match to TRBD2. The V and J ends lost 4 bases and 2 bases, in that order; junction bases with no gene match: 9. Germline V CDR1 and CDR2: MNHEY, SMNVEV (reference sequence). This CDR3 spans 16 amino acids. CDR3 sequence (DNA): TGTGCCAGCAGTTCGCGGAGCGGGACCGTCACAGATACGCAGTATTTT. Its translation is CASSSRSGTVTDTQYF.

J is TRBJ2-3 and V is TRBV29-1; tentatively, D is TRBD2 (5 bases). V lost 5 bases to trimming and J lost 4 bases, with 19 bases between them. Germline CDR1 and CDR2: SQVTM and ANQGSEA. The CDR3 is 15 amino acids. The CDR3 nucleotides are TGCAGCGTTCTCGGCAGAGGGCCGACCCCAGATACGCAGTATTTT. Amino acids: CSVLGRGPTPDTQYF.

This clone has only one observation. V usage is TRBV5-1 and J usage is TRBJ1-4; D may be TRBD1 (5 bases). Germline loops: CDR1 SGHRS, CDR2 YFSETQ. Trimming took off 1 base at V and 6 bases at J, with 10 bases between the two ends. The CDR3 covers 14 residues. DNA for the CDR3: TGCGCCAGCAGCTTGTGGGGGAACGATGAAAAACTGTTTTTT. Translated: CASSLWGNDEKLFF.

J is TRBJ1-2 and V is TRBV4-3; 12 bases line up with TRBD1. Germline V gives CDR1 LGHNA, CDR2 YSLEER. This CDR3 has 19 amino acids. Trimming took 1 base from V and 4 from J; bases not matched to a gene: 13. The CDR3 nucleotides are TGCGCCAGCAGCCAAGGGCTTATACTCGGGACAGGGGGCTTCTATGGCTACACCTTC. Translating gives CASSQGLILGTGGFYGYTF.

The count of this clone is one. V usage is TRBV7-3 and J usage is TRBJ1-1, with 7 bases fitting TRBD1. In germline, CDR1 is SGHTA, CDR2 FQGTGA. This CDR3 spans 14 amino acids. V shed 5 bases, J shed 1 base, and the junction held 4 bases outside the gene matches. The CDR3 region is CASSQTGANTEAFF. DNA of the CDR3: TGTGCCAGCAGCCAAACAGGGGCGAACACTGAAGCTTTCTTT.

V usage is TRBV3-1 (or the pseudogene TRBV3-2) and J usage is TRBJ2-2; 7 bases fit TRBD1. Unmatched junction bases numbered 10, after V lost 5 bases and J lost 4 bases. The CDR3 runs to 16 residues. Germline assignment: CDR1 LGHDT and CDR2 YNNKEL (reference sequence). The CDR3 is CASSSLRQGGTGELFF. The CDR3, as DNA: TGTGCCAGCAGCTCCCTGAGACAGGGCGGCACCGGGGAGCTGTTTTTT.

The chain has TRBV7-3 and TRBJ1-3; maybe TRBD1 (6 bases). Trimming took 3 bases from V and 2 from J, leaving 11 bases between them. The CDR3 is made up of 15 amino acids. From germline, CDR1 is SGHTA and CDR2 FQGTGA. The DNA for the CDR3 is TGTGCCAGCAGCTTCCAGGGGCTGGCTGGAAACACCATATATTTT. It specifies CASSFQGLAGNTIYF.

The chain employs TRBV24-1 and TRBJ2-7; TRBD1 is a possible D gene (5 bases). V lost 3 bases and J lost 6, with 8 bases in between. The CDR3 has 12 amino acids. Germline values: CDR1 KGHDR, CDR2 SFDVKD. The CDR3 sequence is CATSDRGGEQYF. DNA for the CDR3: TGTGCCACCAGTGATAGGGGTGGCGAGCAGTACTTC.

This clone was seen a handful of times. The V and J genes are TRBV5-6 and TRBJ1-4, with D possibly being TRBD1 (5 bases). CDR1 is SGHDT and CDR2 is YYEEEE in the germline V gene. This CDR3 is built from 14 residues. Trimming stripped 4 bases from V and 0 bases from J, with 7 bases between. The CDR3 spells CASSRGATNEKLFF. CDR3 nucleotides: TGTGCCAGCAGCAGGGGAGCAACTAATGAAAAACTGTTTTTT.

The chain is built from TRBV10-3 and TRBJ1-1; TRBD1 is a possible D gene (5 bases). V was cut by 3 bases and J by 4 bases, with 21 bases left in between. The V gene's germline CDR1 is ENHRY and CDR2 SYGVKD. The CDR3 runs 17 residues. DNA of the CDR3: TGTGCCATCAGTGAACCAGGACATTGGCCCTGGGGCACTGAAGCTTTCTTT. Its protein is CAISEPGHWPWGTEAFF.

This chain joins TRBV29-1 and TRBJ2-1; tentative D call: TRBD2 (5 bases). V was pared by 4 bases and J by 6 bases, with 19 bases between. Per germline, CDR1 SQVTM and CDR2 ANQGSEA. The CDR3 extends over 15 amino acids. The CDR3 region has the DNA TGCAGCGTTGGAGGGCAGATTCGACCTACCAATGAGCAGTTCTTC. This gives the protein CSVGGQIRPTNEQFF.

The V and J genes are TRBV2 and TRBJ2-2; D is unclear. Looked up from germline, CDR1 is SNHLY and CDR2 is FYNNEI. Trimming pared 6 bases from V and 3 bases from J, leaving 8 bases between. CDR3 size: 13 residues. The DNA of the CDR3 is TGTGCCAGCAGCGCCGAATACACCGGGGAGCTGTTTTTT. Translation: CASSAEYTGELFF.

The chain recombines TRBV18 with TRBJ2-7; 9 positions match TRBD1. The CDR3 consists of 16 residues. Germline assignment: CDR1 KGHSH and CDR2 LQKENI. The ends lost 3 bases at V and 3 bases at J; junction bases unmatched: 9. The CDR3 loop reads CASSPPGTGTLYEQYF. The CDR3 coding sequence is TGTGCCAGCTCACCTCCCGGGACAGGGACCCTCTACGAGCAGTACTTC.

The gene calls are TRBV10-2 and TRBJ1-5, with no clear D. The V and J ends lost 5 bases and 0 bases respectively, with 11 bases between them. This CDR3 comprises 15 residues. Germline lookup yields CDR1 WSHSY and CDR2 SAAADI. The CDR3 DNA reads TGCGCCAGCAGTCCGGCGATGGGTAGCAATCAGCCCCAGCATTTT. It is translated as CASSPAMGSNQPQHF.

This chain uses TRBV7-9 with TRBJ2-3; D may be TRBD1 (6 bases). The CDR3 contains 16 residues. Germline V lookup: CDR1 SEHNR, CDR2 FQNEAQ (reference sequence). Trimming removed 7 bases at V and 2 bases at J, with 19 bases between. CDR3: CASTQSQGIVTDTQYF. For the CDR3, the DNA is TGTGCCAGCACCCAATCACAGGGTATAGTCACAGATACGCAGTATTTT.

The rearrangement joins TRBV7-8 to TRBJ2-7; D unresolved. This CDR3 has 13 amino acids. The ends were cut back, 1 base at V and 2 bases at J, with 6 bases in the middle. Per the germline V gene, CDR1 is SGHVS and CDR2 is FQNEAQ. The CDR3 nucleotides read TGTGCCAGCAGCTTAGACTCAACCTACGAGCAGTACTTC. Amino acid sequence: CASSLDSTYEQYF.

The gene calls are TRBV18 and TRBJ2-3, with TRBD1 matching 8 bases. This CDR3 comprises 16 residues. The germline V gene has CDR1 KGHSH and CDR2 LQKENI. Trimming removed 3 bases from V and 3 bases from J; junction bases left unmatched: 8. The CDR3 DNA is TGTGCCAGCTCACCCGGGACAGGCCGGGATACAGATACGCAGTATTTT. Amino acids: CASSPGTGRDTDTQYF.

This chain uses TRBV7-9 with TRBJ1-1, with a tentative D call TRBD1 (5 bases). Trimming left V 2 bases short and J 4 bases short, with 11 bases between. Germline lookup yields CDR1 SEHNR and CDR2 FQNEAQ (reference sequence). The length of the CDR3 is 14 residues. The CDR3 sequence is CASSLQGLGTEAFF. The CDR3 DNA sequence: TGTGCCAGCAGCTTACAGGGTCTAGGCACTGAAGCTTTCTTT.

The V gene is TRBV12-3 or TRBV12-4, the J gene TRBJ1-2; D ambiguous. This CDR3 has 12 residues. V dropped 2 bases and J dropped 5 bases, with 6 bases sitting between them. CDR3 DNA sequence: TGTGCCAGCAGTTTACATGGGTATGGCTACACCTTC. Translation gives CASSLHGYGYTF.

This chain connects TRBV7-9 to TRBJ2-2; D not resolved. CDR3 length equals 13 residues. V lost 0 bases to trimming and J lost 4 bases, with 3 bases between them. CDR1 and CDR2 (germline): SEHNR, FQNEAQ (reference sequence). The CDR3 here is CASSLAGTGELFF. The DNA of the CDR3 is TGTGCCAGCAGCTTAGCGGGCACCGGGGAGCTGTTTTTT.

The rearrangement joins TRBV4-1 to TRBJ2-5; D remains ambiguous. The CDR3 is 13 residues long. The V gene's germline CDR1 is MGHRA and CDR2 YSYEKL. V was trimmed by 6 bases and J by 2 bases, leaving 10 bases between them. The CDR3 DNA reads as TGCGCCAGCAGGTCGGCAGATCAAGAGACCCAGTACTTC. This encodes CASRSADQETQYF.

In this sample, this clone turned up a few times. The CDR3 bases are TGCGCCAGCAAGCACCGGGACAGGGGCATCCAAGAGACCCAGTACTTC. Protein product: CASKHRDRGIQETQYF. The chain is built from TRBV10-2 and TRBJ2-5; 10 positions agree with TRBD1. The CDR3 contains 16 residues. The ends lost 7 bases at V and 1 base at J; junction bases unmatched: 9. Looked up from germline, CDR1 is WSHSY and CDR2 is SAAADI.

V gene TRBV28 combines with J gene TRBJ2-7; 10 nucleotides align to TRBD1. With 7 bases clipped from V and 6 bases from J, the junction kept 15 bases outside the gene matches. This CDR3 is 16 amino acids long. The germline CDR1 and CDR2 sequences are MDHEN and SYDVKM. For the CDR3, the DNA is TGTGCCAGCACCGATGTACCGGGACAGGGGCATGGCGAGCAGTACTTC. It codes for CASTDVPGQGHGEQYF.

This clone was found once. The chain has TRBV5-1 and TRBJ1-6; TRBD1 might be the D (6 bases). CDR1 and CDR2 from the germline V gene are SGHRS and YFSETQ. V gave up 0 bases and J gave up 5 bases, with 9 bases separating them. This CDR3 region has 15 residues. The CDR3 loop is CASSLGTVDNSPLHF. CDR3 sequence (DNA): TGCGCCAGCAGCTTGGGGACAGTCGATAATTCACCCCTCCACTTT.

This chain uses TRBV10-3 with TRBJ2-1; 9 bases fit TRBD1. Germline assignment: CDR1 ENHRY and CDR2 SYGVKD. Germline trimming cut 5 bases from V and 4 bases from J; bases unmatched to any gene: 3. CDR3 length: 14 residues. The CDR3 nucleotides read TGTGCCATCAGTACGACAGGGGGGTACAATGAGCAGTTCTTC. Its protein is CAISTTGGYNEQFF.

The chain carries TRBV3-1 (or the pseudogene TRBV3-2) and TRBJ2-5; TRBD1 is a possible D gene (5 bases). The CDR3 has 17 residues. The germline CDR1 and CDR2 sequences are LGHDT and YNNKEL (reference sequence). V was shortened by 0 bases and J by 4 bases, with 18 bases between the two germline ends. The CDR3 is CASSQDPVQVGGETQYF. In DNA, the CDR3 is TGTGCCAGCAGCCAAGATCCTGTACAGGTTGGTGGAGAGACCCAGTACTTC.